The 27 T cell receptor beta chains presented below share a single source sample, sequenced in a study of cytomegalovirus exposure and HLA in healthy donors. In the PCR, 60 Vbeta and 13 Jbeta primers were used. Data came from immunoSEQ multiplex PCR; TCRdb stores just in-frame clones and leaves some out. The sample data list 150,000 or so clones. The specimen sequenced was PBMCs. These TCRs come from a man aged 30 to 45 in good health and CMV-seronegative.

The rearrangement links TRBV6-1 to TRBJ1-1, with D maybe TRBD1 (6 bases). Trimming cost V 8 bases and J 3 bases, with 13 bases left between them. This CDR3 has 13 amino acids. Germline V gene lookup returns CDR1 MNHNS and CDR2 SASEGT. This CDR3 reads CASPKQGDTEAFF. In DNA, the CDR3 is TGTGCCAGCCCAAAACAGGGAGACACTGAAGCTTTCTTT.

This chain links TRBV21-1 with TRBJ1-5. TRBV21-1 is a documented pseudogene. The CDR3 spans 13 residues. The CDR3 DNA is TGTGCCAGCAGCAAACGGAGGGGTCAGCCCCAGCATTTT. It specifies CASSKRRGQPQHF.

The CDR3 DNA reads TGTGCCAGCAGTTACTACCTAGAAACAGATACGCAGTATTTT. The encoded protein is CASSYYLETDTQYF. V gene TRBV7-2 combines with J gene TRBJ2-3; D is ambiguous. The germline V gene has CDR1 SGHTA and CDR2 FQGNSA. Trimming left V 6 bases short and J 3 bases short, with 13 bases between. This CDR3 comprises 14 residues.

V and J are TRBV12-5 and TRBJ1-5; 10 nucleotides agree with TRBD1. This CDR3 has 15 residues. Germline CDR1 is LGHNT and CDR2 is FRNRAP. The V gene end was trimmed by 7 bases and the J gene end by 6 bases; junction bases not matched to a gene: 9. CDR3 protein: CASAIDRGRGQPQHF. The CDR3 DNA is TGTGCTAGTGCCATAGACAGGGGGCGCGGTCAGCCCCAGCATTTT.

The genes are TRBV10-2 and TRBJ1-1, with D perhaps matching TRBD1 (5 bases). The CDR3 has 14 amino acids. Looked up from germline, CDR1 is WSHSY and CDR2 is SAAADI. Trimming removed 6 bases at V and 6 bases at J, with 17 bases between. CDR3 in DNA: TGCGCCAGCAGGACAGCTGAAGTGGGCCCTGAAGCTTTCTTT. It yields the protein CASRTAEVGPEAFF.

The V call is TRBV6-5, the J call TRBJ1-5; possibly TRBD1 for D (5 bases). Germline V CDR1 and CDR2: MNHEY, SVGAGI. With 3 bases removed from V and 7 bases from J, the gap between germline ends came to 10 bases. There are 13 residues in the CDR3. Here the CDR3 DNA reads TGTGCCAGCAGTTATAGGTCAGGGCAGCCCCAGCATTTT. Its protein product is CASSYRSGQPQHF.

V is TRBV28 and J is TRBJ1-2; tentatively, D is TRBD1 (6 bases). This CDR3 spans 13 amino acids. The ends were cut back, 4 bases at V and 4 bases at J, with 10 bases in the middle. The germline gives CDR1 MDHEN, CDR2 SYDVKM. The CDR3 region is CASSSDRFYGYTF. DNA for the CDR3: TGTGCCAGCAGTTCGGACAGATTCTATGGCTACACCTTC.

This chain uses TRBV6-5 with TRBJ1-1, with 7 positions matching TRBD1. CDR1 MNHEY and CDR2 SVGAGI come from the germline V gene. J was trimmed by 1 base and V by 8 bases; bases with no gene match: 4. The CDR3 has 13 residues. The CDR3 DNA reads TGTGCCAGCGAGGGGGCCACGAACACTGAAGCTTTCTTT. Translating it yields CASEGATNTEAFF.

The chain employs TRBV2 and TRBJ2-7; D remains ambiguous. The germline CDR1 and CDR2 sequences are SNHLY and FYNNEI. This CDR3 region has 11 residues. V was cut by 6 bases and J by 2 bases, with 5 bases left in between. The CDR3 bases are TGTGCCAGCAGCTTAGCCTACGAGCAGTACTTC. It specifies CASSLAYEQYF.

The chain recombines TRBV19 with TRBJ2-5; 8 nucleotides match TRBD2. V lost 5 bases to trimming and J lost 5 bases; unmatched junction nucleotides: 13. Germline V CDR1 and CDR2: LNHDA, SQIVND (reference sequence). The CDR3 covers 16 residues. CDR3 protein: CASSSRTGLGRETQYF. The DNA of the CDR3 is TGTGCCAGTAGTTCCCGTACGGGACTAGGTAGGGAGACCCAGTACTTC.

The chain joins TRBV6-5 to TRBJ2-1; D is ambiguous. Germline assignment: CDR1 MNHEY and CDR2 SVGAGI. The CDR3 consists of 13 residues. Trimming took off 2 bases at V and 6 bases at J, with 8 bases between the two ends. CDR3 residues: CASSYTAFNEQFF. The CDR3 DNA reads TGTGCCAGCAGTTACACAGCTTTCAATGAGCAGTTCTTC.

V is TRBV27 and J is TRBJ1-2, with TRBD1 matching over 7 bases. This CDR3 has 13 residues. Trimming at V came to 3 bases and at J to 4 bases, leaving 2 bases not matched to a gene. Germline V CDR1 and CDR2: MNHEY, SMNVEV (reference sequence). CDR3 region: CASSFRDSYGYTF. The CDR3 nucleotides are TGTGCCAGCAGTTTCCGGGACAGCTATGGCTACACCTTC.

The J gene is TRBJ2-2, the V gene TRBV6-5; 10 nucleotides align to TRBD1. CDR3 length equals 15 residues. The ends lost 7 bases at V and 6 bases at J; junction bases unmatched: 8. Germline CDR1 reads MNHEY; CDR2 reads SVGAGI. The CDR3 coding sequence is TGTGCCAGCACCCTGGGACAGGGGATCCCCGGGGAGCTGTTTTTT. Protein: CASTLGQGIPGELFF.

The gene calls are TRBV7-6 and TRBJ2-3, with 13 bases lining up with TRBD2. The germline V gene has CDR1 SGHVS and CDR2 FNYEAQ. This CDR3 spans 16 amino acids. J gave up 4 bases and V 6 bases, and 7 bases lay outside the gene matches. The CDR3 DNA sequence: TGTGCCAGCAGGCTCGGGACTAGCGGGATACCAGATACGCAGTATTTT. Residues: CASRLGTSGIPDTQYF. Combining the CDR3 with reference TRBV7-6 and TRBJ2-3 gives the whole variable domain GAGVSQSPRYKVTKRGQDVALRCDPISGHVSLYWYRQALGQGPEFLTYFNYEAQQDKSGLPNDRFSAERPEGSISTLTIQRTEQRDSAMYRCASRLGTSGIPDTQYFGPGTRLTVL.

The chain joins TRBV5-1 to TRBJ1-5; perhaps TRBD1 as D (5 bases). The V end lost 3 bases, the J end lost 1 base, and 14 bases lay between the germline ends. CDR3 size: 16 residues. Germline V lookup: CDR1 SGHRS, CDR2 YFSETQ. The CDR3 DNA reads as TGCGCCAGCAGCTCCAGCCCCCAGGGAAGCAATCAGCCCCAGCATTTT. This gives the protein CASSSSPQGSNQPQHF.

This sequence joins TRBV10-2 and TRBJ1-4; D not certain. The V gene's germline CDR1 is WSHSY and CDR2 SAAADI. CDR3 length: 15 residues. V lost 3 bases to trimming and J lost 2 bases, with 10 bases between them. CDR3 sequence reads: CASSDQVRTNEKLFF. DNA for the CDR3: TGCGCCAGCAGTGACCAGGTCCGGACTAATGAAAAACTGTTTTTT.

The chain links TRBV5-6 to TRBJ1-1, with 7 nucleotides matching TRBD1. The CDR3 has 12 amino acids. Germline V CDR1 and CDR2: SGHDT, YYEEEE. Unmatched junction bases numbered 1, after V lost 0 bases and J lost 8 bases. CDR3 region: CASSLATGEAFF. DNA for the CDR3: TGTGCCAGCAGCTTGGCGACAGGGGAAGCTTTCTTT.

J is TRBJ2-2 and V is TRBV5-6, with 9 bases that match TRBD2. Germline V gene data show CDR1 as SGHDT and CDR2 as YYEEEE. J was trimmed by 5 bases and V by 2 bases; bases with no gene match: 10. The CDR3 runs 17 residues. The CDR3 sequence is CASSFSLASGKTGELFF. Written as DNA, the CDR3 is TGTGCCAGCAGCTTCTCTTTGGCTAGCGGGAAAACCGGGGAGCTGTTTTTT.

This chain links TRBV6-4 with TRBJ1-1, with TRBD1 matching over 8 bases. This CDR3 comprises 15 residues. V was pared by 4 bases and J by 6 bases, with 10 bases of the junction left unmatched. Germline V gives CDR1 MRHNA, CDR2 SNTAGT. This CDR3 reads CASSVTGDTGAEAFF. DNA for the CDR3: TGTGCCAGCAGTGTGACAGGGGACACAGGGGCTGAAGCTTTCTTT.

CDR3 nucleotides: TGTGCCAGCAGTGACCGGGACAGCGTCTACGAGCAGTACTTC. Translated: CASSDRDSVYEQYF. This chain uses TRBV2 with TRBJ2-5; 7 positions agree with TRBD1. The J call may not be correct, given that the DNA end is closer to TRBJ2-7. The CDR3 is 14 residues long. Germline lookup yields CDR1 SNHLY and CDR2 FYNNEI.

The chain joins TRBV18 to TRBJ1-5, with D maybe TRBD1 (5 bases). The CDR3 contains 14 residues. Germline CDR1 is KGHSH and CDR2 is LQKENI. The V end lost 2 bases, the J end lost 5 bases, and 10 bases lay between the germline ends. The DNA for the CDR3 is TGTGCCAGCTCACCAGGCAGGGTAGATCAGCCCCAGCATTTT. This translates into CASSPGRVDQPQHF.

The chain recombines TRBV5-1 with TRBJ2-7; 10 bases are a match to TRBD1. The germline gives CDR1 SGHRS, CDR2 YFSETQ. This CDR3 contains 14 residues. The J segment lost 5 bases and the V segment lost 4 bases, leaving 6 bases of the junction unmatched. CDR3 bases: TGCGCCAGCAGCGGGGACAGGGGTTCCGACGAGCAGTACTTC. Its translation is CASSGDRGSDEQYF.

V gene TRBV5-4 combines with J gene TRBJ2-2, with a possible D match to TRBD2 (5 bases). The CDR3 runs 16 residues. The V gene's germline CDR1 is SGHNT and CDR2 YYREEE (reference sequence). Trimming removed 0 bases from V and 3 bases from J, with 12 bases in between. CDR3 loop: CASSLARGIDTGELFF. The CDR3 region has the DNA TGTGCCAGCAGCTTGGCTCGAGGGATCGACACCGGGGAGCTGTTTTTT.

The rearrangement joins TRBV27 to TRBJ2-1, with TRBD2 identical over 7 bases. The junction had 10 bases not matched to a gene; V was cut back by 3 bases and J by 5 bases. The CDR3 length is 16 residues. Germline assignment: CDR1 MNHEY and CDR2 SMNVEV (reference sequence). The CDR3 region has the DNA TGTGCCAGCAGTTTTAGGGGTGGGAGGGGAAACAATGAGCAGTTCTTC. Protein: CASSFRGGRGNNEQFF.

The rearrangement uses TRBV2 and TRBJ2-3, with TRBD2 identical over 11 bases. With 6 bases clipped from V and 3 bases from J, the junction kept 14 bases outside the gene matches. In germline, CDR1 is SNHLY, CDR2 FYNNEI. CDR3 length: 18 amino acids. CDR3 loop: CASRDRGWGLAATDTQYF. CDR3 bases: TGTGCCAGCAGGGACAGGGGCTGGGGACTAGCGGCTACAGATACGCAGTATTTT.

The rearrangement uses TRBV5-4 and TRBJ1-1; the D is unclear. The germline V gene has CDR1 SGHNT and CDR2 YYREEE (reference sequence). V lost 4 bases to trimming and J lost 2 bases, with 12 bases between them. The CDR3 covers 14 residues. The CDR3 spells CASSRRAGNTEAFF. In DNA, the CDR3 is TGTGCCAGCAGCCGAAGAGCAGGTAACACTGAAGCTTTCTTT.

The chain employs TRBV6-1 and TRBJ2-2; D is unclear. Deletions cut 3 bases from V and 5 bases from J, with 16 bases between. CDR3 length equals 16 residues. The germline V gene encodes CDR1 MNHNS and CDR2 SASEGT. CDR3: CASSDGFQRTTGELFF. CDR3 nucleotide sequence: TGTGCCAGCAGTGATGGCTTTCAGCGAACTACCGGGGAGCTGTTTTTT.